The text below deals with one TCR beta chain. The sample comes from a study of blood T cell repertoires in COVID-19. For the study at large: The United States, Italy and Spain supplied acute and convalescent COVID-19 samples.

The protocol was immunoSEQ multiplex PCR, while the TCRdb copy is restricted to in-frame clones and leaves out a portion. In the table there are around 120,000 clones, around 85% of which are singletons. V gave up 5 bases and J gave up 0 bases; unmatched junction bases: 6. CDR3 length: 16 amino acids. CDR1 and CDR2 from the germline V gene are SGHAT and FQNNGV. The chain links TRBV11-2 to TRBJ2-3; 9 nucleotides agree with TRBD2. The TCR was taken from a man between 70 and 80 years old with active or convalescent COVID-19. The material sequenced was peripheral blood. The CDR3 nucleotides read TGTGCCAGCAGCGGGCTAGCGGGACTCAGCACAGATACGCAGTATTTT. Translation: CASSGLAGLSTDTQYF.